This T cell receptor beta chain was found in a study of blood T cell repertoires in COVID-19. Sequenced by immunoSEQ multiplex PCR; TCRdb stores in-frame clones only, minus some. The data hold about 50,000 clones, with around four fifths observed a single time. The CDR3 extends over 15 amino acids. Trimming left V 7 bases short and J 1 base short, with 14 bases between. Looked up from germline, CDR1 is MDHEN and CDR2 is SYDVKM. Sequenced material: peripheral blood. This chain uses TRBV28 with TRBJ1-5; D is uncertain. This clonotype was obtained from a human donor in a cohort sampled during active COVID-19. For the CDR3, the DNA is TGTGCCAGCACCCTAAGGTGGAGGAGCAATCAGCCCCAGCATTTT. Encoded protein: CASTLRWRSNQPQHF.